The entry that follows covers one T cell receptor (beta chain) sequence. Recruited during active infection, patients (from Seattle) were subsequently followed longitudinally. These data belong to a study of blood T cell repertoires in COVID-19. The wider study: Italy, Spain and the United States were the sources of the convalescent and acute COVID-19 samples. The analysed material was cDNA or gDNA that came from T cells, B-cell-depleted T cells, or PBMCs.

Germline CDR1 reads SQVTM; CDR2 reads ANQGSEA. The CDR3 loop spans 14 amino acids. V was clipped by 1 base and J by 2 bases, with 11 bases between them. In the original processing: How many nucleated cells were present was estimated from reference gene primer amplification. Generated by immunoSEQ multiplex PCR, the TCRdb table keeps only in-frame clones and is missing some. V and J calls and clone size follow that table, whereas D and trimming were derived from the DNA. The sample yields approximately 230,000 clones, 70% to 90% seen once. This chain connects TRBV29-1 to TRBJ2-5; possibly TRBD1 for D (6 bases). The clonotype originates from a woman between 25 and 40 years old with COVID-19, enrolled during active disease. The sample consisted of peripheral blood. This CDR3 is CSVEGTGTQETQYF. For the CDR3, the DNA is TGCAGCGTTGAAGGGACCGGGACACAAGAGACCCAGTACTTC.